These T cell receptor beta chains were read from a single sample in a study of blood T cells in healthy people across ages. MiXCR, applied by TCRdb to the 5' RACE reads, yields one record per CDR3 protein. This table has fewer than 800,000 distinct CDR3 sequences, around a quarter appearing once. The same sample was also used in a study of T cells of mothers and their children.

The sample consisted of blood. The receptors derive from a boy younger than 18 in good health. The CDR3 runs from the conserved cysteine through the conserved F or W. D genes are given only for firm matches. The size field is filled for only some rows; it gives once, few, many or a size class.

V gene	J gene	clone size	D gene	CDR3 DNA	CDR3 protein
TRBV29-1	TRBJ2-3	few	TRBD2	TGCAGCGTTGAAGAATGGACTAGCGGGGGGGCCACAGATACGCAGTATTTT	CSVEEWTSGGATDTQYF
TRBV7-3	TRBJ1-1	few	-	TGTGCCAGCGCGGTTGACCGACGAACTGAAGCTTTCTTT	CASAVDRRTEAFF
TRBV7-7	TRBJ2-5	-	-	TGTGCTAGCAGCTTAGTTCCGGGGCCGGGGACCCAGTACTTC	CASSLVPGPGTQYF
TRBV28	TRBJ2-1	-	TRBD2	TGTGCCAGCAGCTGTACTAGCGGGAAGATCAATGAGCAGTTCTTC	CASSCTSGKINEQFF
TRBV7-2	TRBJ2-5	-	TRBD2	TGTGCCAGCAGCCTCGGGGAACTAGCGAATAAAGAGACCCAGTACTTC	CASSLGELANKETQYF
TRBV20-1	TRBJ2-3	-	TRBD2	TGCAGTGCTAGAGATCGGCAGCGGGAGGGGACAGGTACGCAGTATTTT	CSARDRQREGTGTQYF
TRBV12-3/TRBV12-4	TRBJ2-4	-	TRBD2	TGTGCCAGCAGTTTAACGGGGGGGCCGATTCTTGGCATTCAGTACTTC	CASSLTGGPILGIQYF
TRBV9	TRBJ2-1	-	TRBD2	TGTGCCAGCAGCGTAGCAGGACTAGCCTACTACAATGAGCAGTTCTTC	CASSVAGLAYYNEQFF
TRBV21-1	TRBJ2-7	few	-	TGTGCCAGCAGCATGGCACAGGGTCCCCACTACTACGAGCAGTACTTC	CASSMAQGPHYYEQYF
TRBV29-1	TRBJ1-1	few	-	TGCAGCGTTATGGGGCTCATGAACACTGAAGCTTTCTTT	CSVMGLMNTEAFF
TRBV10-3	TRBJ2-7	-	TRBD1	TGTGCCATCAGTGAGTCGATGGACAGGGTTGGTCACGAGCAGTACTTC	CAISESMDRVGHEQYF
TRBV13	TRBJ1-1	-	TRBD1	TGTGCCAGCAGCTTCCGGGACAGGGTAAACACTGAAGCTTTCTTT	CASSFRDRVNTEAFF
TRBV6-2/TRBV6-3	TRBJ2-6	many	-	TGTGCCAGCAGCGACAGGACCTCTGGGGCCAACGTCCTGACTTTC	CASSDRTSGANVLTF
TRBV6-5	TRBJ2-4	-	TRBD2	TGTGCCACCCGAGGGAGGGTAGACGTTCAGTACTTC	CATRGRVDVQYF
TRBV27	TRBJ2-7	few	-	TGTGCCAGCAGTTTACTAGACAGGCTCTCCTACGAGCAGTACTTC	CASSLLDRLSYEQYF
TRBV6-1	TRBJ1-2	-	-	TGTGCCAGCCCCCGAAGGACGGGCTACACCTTC	CASPRRTGYTF
TRBV3-1	TRBJ2-3	once	TRBD2	TGTGCCAGCAGCTCCCGGGGAGGGAGGACAGATACGCAGTATTTT	CASSSRGGRTDTQYF
TRBV7-9	TRBJ2-3	-	TRBD2	TGTGCCAGCAGCTTATCTAGCGGGGGTGTGGATACGCAGTATTTT	CASSLSSGGVDTQYF
TRBV3-1	TRBJ2-7	-	TRBD2	TGTGCCAGCAGCCAAGGGTTGATAGCGGGAGGGCCCGACGAGCAGTACTTC	CASSQGLIAGGPDEQYF
TRBV7-9	TRBJ1-5	many	-	TGTGCCAGCAGCTTACCAGGGAGAAATCAGCCCCAGCATTTT	CASSLPGRNQPQHF